This T cell receptor beta chain was sequenced in a study of Graves' ophthalmopathy and Graves' hyperthyroidism. Germline CDR1 is SGHNT and CDR2 is YYREEE (reference sequence). The V end was cut by 5 bases, the J end by 6 bases, with 9 bases between. The CDR3 totals 12 residues. Findings and limits, study-wide: Most thyroid-expanded clonotypes exceeding 0.001 frequency were also found in blood. Using 13 signatures, a model distinguished ophthalmopathy from stable hyperthyroidism, reaching around 86% sensitivity and 70% to 83% specificity.

No donor had other autoimmune disease, uncontrolled infection, pregnancy or lactation. To note about this clonotype: Its antigen remains unknown. This may be a read error: a much more frequent sequence differs by one nucleotide.

Amplified material comprised TCR beta CDR3 regions derived from RNA transcripts. Following a first-round RT-PCR that used HTBI primers, a second-round multiplex PCR was carried out. One entry per CDR3 protein results from TCRdb running MiXCR on the multiplex PCR reads. Of around 520,000 distinct CDR3 sequences in the sample, approximately 37% were seen once. This sequence was found in an adult man with Graves' hyperthyroidism. The sequenced sample consisted of peripheral blood or thyroid tissue (not recorded which). This chain links TRBV5-4 with TRBJ1-5; D not certain. DNA for the CDR3: TGTGCCAGCAGTGAGGTCAGTCAGCCCCAGCATTTT. This codes for CASSEVSQPQHF.